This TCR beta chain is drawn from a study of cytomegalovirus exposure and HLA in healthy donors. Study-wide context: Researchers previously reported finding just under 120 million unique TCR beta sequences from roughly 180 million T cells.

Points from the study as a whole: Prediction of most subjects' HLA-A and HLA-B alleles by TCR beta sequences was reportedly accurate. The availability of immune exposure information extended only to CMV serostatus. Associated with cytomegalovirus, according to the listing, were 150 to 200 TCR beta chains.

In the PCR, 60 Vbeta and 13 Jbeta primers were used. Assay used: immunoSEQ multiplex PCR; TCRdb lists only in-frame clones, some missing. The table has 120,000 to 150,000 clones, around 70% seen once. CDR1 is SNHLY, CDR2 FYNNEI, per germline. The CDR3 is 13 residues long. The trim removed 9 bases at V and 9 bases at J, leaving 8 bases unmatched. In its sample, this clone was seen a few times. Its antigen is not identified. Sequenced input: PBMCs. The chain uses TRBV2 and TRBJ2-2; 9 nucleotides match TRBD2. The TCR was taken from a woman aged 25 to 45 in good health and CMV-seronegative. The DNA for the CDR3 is TGTGCCAGGAGGACTAGCGCTTCCCGGGAGCTGTTTTTT. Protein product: CARRTSASRELFF. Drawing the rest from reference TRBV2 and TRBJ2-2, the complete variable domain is EPEVTQTPSHQVTQMGQEVILRCVPISNHLYFYWYRQILGQKVEFLVSFYNNEISEKSEIFDDQFSVERPDGSNFTLKIRSTKLEDSAMYFCARRTSASRELFFGEGSRLTVL.